The T cell receptor (beta chain) described here comes from a study of cytomegalovirus exposure and HLA in healthy donors. Study details: Ancestry clustering placed more than 65% of approximately 370 genotyped donors in the Caucasian-associated cluster.

This CDR3 contains 14 residues. The V gene's germline CDR1 is SQVTM and CDR2 ANQGSEA. Trimming removed 4 bases at V and 2 bases at J, with 12 bases between. Study-wide points: Earlier analysis looked at TCR beta V segments, and most were productive about 87% or about 30% of the time. The authors listed 150 to 200 TCR beta chains as cytomegalovirus-associated.

The PCR was carried out with 60 Vbeta primers and 13 Jbeta primers. The data were produced by immunoSEQ multiplex PCR, yet TCRdb's version contains in-frame clones alone and is incomplete. The sample lists roughly 190,000 clones; about four fifths were seen once. Comment on this clone: The antigen is undetermined.

The sequence was collected from a female donor in good health and CMV-seronegative. Sequenced input: PBMCs. The chain recombines TRBV29-1 with TRBJ2-1; TRBD2 might be the D (6 bases). The CDR3 nucleotides read TGCAGCGTTGTCGGGAGCCCAGCCTACAATGAGCAGTTCTTC. Translating it yields CSVVGSPAYNEQFF.